These 2 T cell receptor beta chains came from one sample sequenced in a study of blood T cell repertoires in COVID-19. Sequenced by immunoSEQ multiplex PCR; TCRdb stores in-frame clones only, minus some. Found here are about 34,000 clones, 90% to 95% of them singletons; the top ten hold about 39%. Material: peripheral blood. The receptors shown here come from a man aged 60 to 75 with active or convalescent COVID-19.

Only one count was recorded for this clone. The chain employs TRBV28 and TRBJ1-2; D might be TRBD1 (5 bases). There are 13 residues in the CDR3. Trimming pared 8 bases from V and 7 bases from J, leaving 17 bases between. CDR1 and CDR2 (germline): MDHEN, SYDVKM. CDR3 DNA sequence: TGTGCCAGCGGGGGGATTGCTTGGGGTGGCTACACCTTC. Amino acids: CASGGIAWGGYTF.

The V call is TRBV24-1, the J call TRBJ1-1, with 10 bases matching TRBD1. The V segment lost 2 bases and the J segment 8 bases; nucleotides outside the gene matches: 7. The CDR3 runs 15 residues. CDR1 is KGHDR, CDR2 SFDVKD, per germline. This CDR3 is CATSDSRQGAYEAFF. DNA of the CDR3: TGTGCCACCAGTGATTCTCGACAGGGGGCTTACGAAGCTTTCTTT.